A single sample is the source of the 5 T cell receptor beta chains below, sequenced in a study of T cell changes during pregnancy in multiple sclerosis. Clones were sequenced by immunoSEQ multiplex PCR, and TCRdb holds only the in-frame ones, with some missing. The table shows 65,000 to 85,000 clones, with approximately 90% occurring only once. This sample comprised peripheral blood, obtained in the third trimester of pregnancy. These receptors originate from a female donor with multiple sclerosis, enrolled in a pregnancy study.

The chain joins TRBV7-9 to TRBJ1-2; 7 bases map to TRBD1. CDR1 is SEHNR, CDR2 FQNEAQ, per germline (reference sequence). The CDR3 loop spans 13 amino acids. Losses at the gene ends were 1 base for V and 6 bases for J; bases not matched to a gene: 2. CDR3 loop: CASSLGTGDGYTF. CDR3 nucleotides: TGTGCCAGCAGCTTAGGGACAGGCGATGGCTACACCTTC.

CDR3 loop: CASSQGEGFGAFF. The CDR3 DNA reads as TGCGCCAGCAGCCAGGGGGAGGGGTTCGGAGCTTTCTTT. This sequence joins TRBV4-3 and TRBJ1-1; a weak D match, TRBD1 (5 bases). The germline V gene has CDR1 LGHNA and CDR2 YSLEER. Trimming shortened V by 3 bases and J by 10 bases, and 15 bases separated the two germline ends. The CDR3 is 13 residues long.

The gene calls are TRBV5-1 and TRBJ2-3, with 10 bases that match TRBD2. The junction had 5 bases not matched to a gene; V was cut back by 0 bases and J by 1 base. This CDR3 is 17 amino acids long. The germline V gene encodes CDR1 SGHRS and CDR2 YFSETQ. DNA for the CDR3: TGCGCCAGCAGCTTGGGGGTAGCGGGGGGCCGCACAGATACGCAGTATTTT. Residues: CASSLGVAGGRTDTQYF.

CDR3 protein: CASSPDTGSYSNQPQHF. The CDR3 coding sequence is TGTGCCAGCTCACCAGATACGGGTTCCTATAGCAATCAGCCCCAGCATTTT. This chain links TRBV18 with TRBJ1-5; D is ambiguous. CDR1 and CDR2 (germline): KGHSH, LQKENI. This CDR3 is 17 amino acids long. V was clipped by 2 bases and J by 0 bases, with 14 bases between them.

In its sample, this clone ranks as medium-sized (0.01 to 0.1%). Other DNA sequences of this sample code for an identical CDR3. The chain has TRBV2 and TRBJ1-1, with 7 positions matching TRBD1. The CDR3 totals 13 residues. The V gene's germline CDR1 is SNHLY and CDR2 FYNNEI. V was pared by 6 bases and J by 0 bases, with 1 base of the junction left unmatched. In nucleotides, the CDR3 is TGTGCCAGCAGGGGACAGCTGAACACTGAAGCTTTCTTT. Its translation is CASRGQLNTEAFF.